The rows below give T cell receptor beta chains drawn from one sample of a study of PD-1 blockade in classical Hodgkin lymphoma. TCRdb's table, derived via immunoSEQ multiplex PCR, lists solely in-frame clones and lacks some. The data contain 43,000 or so clones, around nine tenths of them seen just once; the ten biggest clones take up over 8%. Source: peripheral blood mononuclear cells (PBMCs), taken at baseline. Receptors were obtained from a human donor with classical Hodgkin lymphoma. Both conserved end residues are part of each CDR3. Each record gives: clone size, V gene, J gene, D gene, CDR3 DNA, CDR3 protein. The D gene is left open where the match is weak. Some rows have no size entry. The others give once, few or many, or a class for an expanded clone.

once,TRBV27,TRBJ2-7,NA,TGTGCCAGCAGTTTAGGGGGTCTGGTCGTGTACGAGCAGTACTTC,CASSLGGLVVYEQYF
few,TRBV19,TRBJ2-2,TRBD1,TGTGCCAGTAGTGTAGGGACAGGGAACACCGGGGAGCTGTTTTTT,CASSVGTGNTGELFF
NA,TRBV11-2,TRBJ2-5,NA,TGTGCCAGCAGCTCTGGGACGGGTTTGCTCCAAGAGACCCAGTACTTC,CASSSGTGLLQETQYF
NA,TRBV15,TRBJ1-5,NA,TGTGCCACCAGCAGAGAGGGCCGGGGGCGCGAACAGCCCCAGCATTTT,CATSREGRGREQPQHF
NA,TRBV29-1,TRBJ2-5,NA,TGCAGCGTTGCCCGGACAGCTTCCCAAGAGACCCAGTACTTC,CSVARTASQETQYF
NA,TRBV12-5,TRBJ1-2,NA,TGTGCTAGTGGTTTTCGGGGCGGGTATGGCTACACCTTC,CASGFRGGYGYTF
NA,TRBV10-3,TRBJ2-1,NA,TGTGCCATCAGTGAGACTTACAATGAGCAGTTCTTC,CAISETYNEQFF
NA,TRBV2,TRBJ2-2,NA,TGTGCCAGCAGTGACCCCAGGGTTCGAAACACCGGGGAGCTGTTTTTT,CASSDPRVRNTGELFF
NA,TRBV18,TRBJ1-4,NA,TGTGCCAGCTCGTCAGTTGCAACTAATGAAAAACTGTTTTTT,CASSSVATNEKLFF
NA,TRBV9,TRBJ2-7,NA,TGTGCCAGCAGCCCTACCGACAGCCGTTACTACGAGCAGTACTTC,CASSPTDSRYYEQYF
NA,TRBV11-2,TRBJ1-2,NA,TGTGCCAGCAGCCCCCGGAGGGGGGGCTATGGCTACACCTTC,CASSPRRGGYGYTF
NA,TRBV9,TRBJ1-5,NA,TGTGCCAGCAGCAGTACAGGTAATAGCAATCAGCCCCAGCATTTT,CASSSTGNSNQPQHF
NA,TRBV7-3,TRBJ2-2,TRBD2,TGTGCCAGCAGGTTGGCGGGAGAGATCACCGGGGAGCTGTTTTTT,CASRLAGEITGELFF
few,TRBV5-1,TRBJ2-7,TRBD1,TGCGCCAGCAGCTTGTCGGGACAGATCTACGAGCAGTACTTC,CASSLSGQIYEQYF
once,TRBV4-1,TRBJ2-3,NA,TGCGCCAGCAGCCAGCCCACGGGCCACACAGATACGCAGTATTTT,CASSQPTGHTDTQYF
NA,TRBV27,TRBJ2-1,NA,TGTGCCAGCAGAAGGGACCCAGGACTTGAGCAGTTCTTC,CASRRDPGLEQFF
NA,TRBV7-8,TRBJ1-5,NA,TGTGCCAGCAGCTTTTTTTCCCCAGGGGCCGTCGCCAATCAGCCCCAGCATTTT,CASSFFSPGAVANQPQHF
NA,TRBV7-3,TRBJ2-3,NA,TGTGCCAGCACCACAACGCTAGGGGCCACAGATACGCAGTATTTT,CASTTTLGATDTQYF
NA,TRBV7-2,TRBJ2-7,NA,TGTGCCTCAGGGAGTGGCCAACCCGGGGCCTACGAGCAGTACTTC,CASGSGQPGAYEQYF
medium-sized,TRBV2,TRBJ2-2,NA,TGTGCCAGCAGGGAGGGGCAGGGAATCTGGGAGCTGTTTTTT,CASREGQGIWELFF
NA,TRBV19,TRBJ2-1,NA,TGTGCCAGTAGTATGGGTTTCGGTGATGAGCAGTTCTTC,CASSMGFGDEQFF
NA,TRBV5-1,TRBJ1-1,TRBD1,TGCGCCAGCAGCACTGACAGGGGGCTAGTCACTGAAGCTTTCTTT,CASSTDRGLVTEAFF
medium-sized,TRBV5-1,TRBJ1-4,NA,TGCGCCAGCAGGGGTACAGATTTTGGAGACGAAAAACTGTTTTTT,CASRGTDFGDEKLFF
NA,TRBV2,TRBJ1-3,NA,TGTGCCAGCAGTGAAGCCCCAGGACGCACCTTCTCTGGAAACACCATATATTTT,CASSEAPGRTFSGNTIYF
NA,TRBV5-4,TRBJ1-5,NA,TGTGCCAGCAGCAAGGGGGGAAGCAATCAGCCCCAGCATTTT,CASSKGGSNQPQHF
NA,TRBV4-1,TRBJ2-7,TRBD2,TGCGCCAGCAGCCAATCGACTAGCGGGATTCACGAGCAGTACTTC,CASSQSTSGIHEQYF
NA,TRBV9,TRBJ1-4,TRBD1,TGTGCCAGCAGCCCCAGACAGGGGGCAGGTGAAAAACTGTTTTTT,CASSPRQGAGEKLFF
NA,TRBV4-2,TRBJ1-6,NA,TGTGCCAGCAGCCAAGTCCAGGGCAATAATTCACCCCTCCACTTT,CASSQVQGNNSPLHF
few,TRBV28,TRBJ2-2,NA,TGTGCCAGCAGAATTCGGGTCAGCACCGGGGAGCTGTTTTTT,CASRIRVSTGELFF
NA,TRBV7-3,TRBJ1-1,TRBD1,TGTGCCAGCAGCGCGACAGGGGGAACTGAAGCTTTCTTT,CASSATGGTEAFF
NA,TRBV11-3,TRBJ2-7,TRBD1,TGTGCCAGCAGCCCCAGGACAGGGGACGAGCAGTACTTC,CASSPRTGDEQYF
once,TRBV2,TRBJ2-3,NA,TGTGCCAGCAGTGACCTACTCACAGATACGCAGTATTTT,CASSDLLTDTQYF
once,TRBV5-1,TRBJ1-1,NA,TGCGCCAGCTCGCAGGGAGTGAACACTGAAGCTTTCTTT,CASSQGVNTEAFF
NA,TRBV18,TRBJ2-7,TRBD1,TGTGCCAGCTCACCACTACCCGACAGGGACTACGAGCAGTACTTC,CASSPLPDRDYEQYF
NA,TRBV7-3,TRBJ1-5,NA,TGTGCCAGCAGCTTAAAATGCAAATGCCGGCCCCAGCATTTT,CASSLKCKCRPQHF
NA,TRBV27,TRBJ1-1,NA,TGTGCCAGCAGTTTATCAGTGGTCACGAACACTGAAGCTTTCTTT,CASSLSVVTNTEAFF